These T cell receptor beta chains were read from a single sample in a study of blood T cell repertoires in COVID-19. Clones were read by immunoSEQ multiplex PCR, and TCRdb kept only the in-frame ones, dropping some. The sample has around 200,000 clones, roughly four fifths seen once. The sample comprised peripheral blood. The receptors here all came from a man aged 30 to 45 with active or convalescent COVID-19. Each CDR3 is given with its conserved first and last residue. A D gene is named only where the DNA matches it firmly. Clone size is not always given. Where it is, it says once, few, many or a class for expanded clones.

d_call clone_size j_call v_call cdr3_nt cdr3_aa
TRBD2 NA TRBJ2-2 TRBV27 TGTGCCAGCAGTTTGACGGGACTAGCGGGCCACGCGAACACCGGGGAGCTGTTTTTT CASSLTGLAGHANTGELFF
TRBD1 once TRBJ1-1 TRBV6-5 TGTGCCAGCAGCAGACAGGGTCCCACTGAAGCTTTCTTT CASSRQGPTEAFF
NA once TRBJ1-2 TRBV2 TGTGCCAGCAGTCAAAGGGGCGAGGGCTACACCTTC CASSQRGEGYTF
NA NA TRBJ2-7 TRBV28 TGTGCCAGCAGTTCTCCAGCCTACGAGCAGTACTTC CASSSPAYEQYF
NA NA TRBJ1-5 TRBV12-5 TGTGCTAGTGGTTTATTGGAGCGAGCCCATCAGCCCCAGCATTTT CASGLLERAHQPQHF
TRBD1 once TRBJ1-1 TRBV7-9 TGTGCCAGCAGCTTCCCGGGACAGGGGGCTGGTGAAGCTTTCTTT CASSFPGQGAGEAFF
NA NA TRBJ1-1 TRBV10-3 TGTGCCATCAGGCCGCCACATGATGACACTGAAGCTTTCTTT CAIRPPHDDTEAFF
NA NA TRBJ1-1 TRBV5-4 TGTGCCAGCAGTTACTTGGACAGGAACACTGAAGCTTTCTTT CASSYLDRNTEAFF
TRBD1 NA TRBJ1-6 TRBV7-8 TGTGCCAGCAGCCTGGGACAGCTGAATTCACCCCTCCACTTT CASSLGQLNSPLHF
NA NA TRBJ1-1 TRBV6-5 TGTGCCAGCAGCCTCATCCAGGGGAACACTGAAGCTTTCTTT CASSLIQGNTEAFF
TRBD1 NA TRBJ1-2 TRBV25-1 TGTGCCAGCAGTCTAACCAGGACAGGGAACGCGTACTATGGCTACACCTTC CASSLTRTGNAYYGYTF
NA NA TRBJ1-2 TRBV4-1 TGCGCCAGCAGCCAAGATCTGGCGGGGAACTATGGCTACACCTTC CASSQDLAGNYGYTF
TRBD1 NA TRBJ1-4 TRBV28 TGTGCCAGCAGTCTTCGGACAGGGACGAATGAAAAACTGTTTTTT CASSLRTGTNEKLFF
TRBD1 NA TRBJ2-5 TRBV2 TGTGCCAGCACCCTAGCCGGGACAGGGCCGGGGGAGACCCAGTACTTC CASTLAGTGPGETQYF
TRBD1 NA TRBJ1-2 TRBV12-3/TRBV12-4 TGTGCCAGCTTACAGGGGGGTTATGGCTACACCTTC CASLQGGYGYTF
NA few TRBJ2-2 TRBV11-2 TGTGCCAGCAGCTTAACCCAACTAGAGGTCGGGGAGCTGTTTTTT CASSLTQLEVGELFF
NA NA TRBJ2-1 TRBV28 TGTGCCAGCAGTTTAACCGTAAGCGCCCAGTTCTTC CASSLTVSAQFF
TRBD2 once TRBJ2-3 TRBV24-1 TGTGCCACCAGTGATTTTAGCGGGAGCAGTCCGCAGTATTTT CATSDFSGSSPQYF
TRBD1 few TRBJ1-3 TRBV3-1/TRBV3-2 TGTGCCAGCAGCCCATCGACAGGGGCCGGAACGGGAAACACCATATATTTT CASSPSTGAGTGNTIYF
TRBD1 NA TRBJ1-4 TRBV4-1 TGCGCCAGCAGCTTGGTGGGACAGGGAAATGAAAAACTGTTTTTT CASSLVGQGNEKLFF
NA once TRBJ2-3 TRBV19 TGTGCCAGTGGCGCCGGGATGGTCGATACGCAGTATTTT CASGAGMVDTQYF
NA NA TRBJ2-7 TRBV7-2 TGTGCCAGCAGCTTACCGAGAAGTGCCTACGAGCAGTACTTC CASSLPRSAYEQYF
TRBD1 NA TRBJ1-2 TRBV19 TGTGCCAGTAGGACAGGGGGTAACGGCTACACCTTC CASRTGGNGYTF
TRBD1 NA TRBJ1-6 TRBV30 TGTGCCTGGACCCCGGGACAGGGGGTTTTTTCACCCCTCCACTTT CAWTPGQGVFSPLHF
NA NA TRBJ1-6 TRBV5-1 TGCGCCAGCAGCTTGGTCGGAGGTAGGGCCCCAGCAAATTCACCCCTCCACTTT CASSLVGGRAPANSPLHF
TRBD1 once TRBJ1-4 TRBV27 TGTGCCAGCAGGGGGACAGGCATTAATGAAAAACTGTTTTTT CASRGTGINEKLFF
TRBD1 NA TRBJ2-3 TRBV4-1 TGCGCCAGCAGCCCAAGCGGGACAGGGGCTAGCACAGATACGCAGTATTTT CASSPSGTGASTDTQYF
NA few TRBJ1-1 TRBV7-9 TGTGCCAGCAGCTTAAGGGCCCGGGGAAGGGCGAACACTGAAGCTTTCTTT CASSLRARGRANTEAFF
TRBD2 NA TRBJ2-1 TRBV9 TGTGCCAGCAGCGCGGGACTAGCGGCCTACAATGAGCAGTTCTTC CASSAGLAAYNEQFF
TRBD1 once TRBJ2-1 TRBV18 TGTGCCAGCTCACCCCCGGGACAGGGTGGTTATGAGCAGTTCTTC CASSPPGQGGYEQFF
TRBD1 NA TRBJ1-6 TRBV9 TGTGCCAGCAGCGCGTTTGAGGACAGGACTATCCTCGAGAGCTCCTATAATTCACCCCTCCACTTT CASSAFEDRTILESSYNSPLHF
TRBD2 once TRBJ2-7 TRBV28 TGTGCCGCAGTGGGTAGCGGGAGGGCCTACGAGCAGTACTTC CAAVGSGRAYEQYF
NA once TRBJ1-5 TRBV15 TGTGCCGCGGGGCGCGGCGATCAGCCCCAGCATTTT CAAGRGDQPQHF
NA NA TRBJ2-1 TRBV19 TGTGCCAGTAGTGTCGGTTCGAGCTCCTACAATGAGCAGTTCTTC CASSVGSSSYNEQFF
NA NA TRBJ2-2 TRBV7-9 TGTGCCAGCCGATGGAGGGAGAAAGGGGAGCTGTTTTTT CASRWREKGELFF
NA NA TRBJ1-5 TRBV18 TGTGCCAGCTCACTACACAGCAATCAGCCCCAGCATTTT CASSLHSNQPQHF
TRBD1 NA TRBJ2-3 TRBV4-1 TGCGCCAGCAGCCAGGACGGGACAGGGTTCGATACGCAGTATTTT CASSQDGTGFDTQYF
TRBD1 NA TRBJ1-4 TRBV7-8 TGTGCCAGCAGCCTGACAGGGACCCATGAAAAACTGTTTTTT CASSLTGTHEKLFF
TRBD1 NA TRBJ1-3 TRBV14 TGTGCCAGCAGCCAAGATAACGTTCGAGGGGGCTTAGATTTT CASSQDNVRGGLDF
TRBD1 NA TRBJ1-6 TRBV19 TGTGCCAGTAGTATAGAGACAGGGAATAATTCACCCCTCCACTTT CASSIETGNNSPLHF